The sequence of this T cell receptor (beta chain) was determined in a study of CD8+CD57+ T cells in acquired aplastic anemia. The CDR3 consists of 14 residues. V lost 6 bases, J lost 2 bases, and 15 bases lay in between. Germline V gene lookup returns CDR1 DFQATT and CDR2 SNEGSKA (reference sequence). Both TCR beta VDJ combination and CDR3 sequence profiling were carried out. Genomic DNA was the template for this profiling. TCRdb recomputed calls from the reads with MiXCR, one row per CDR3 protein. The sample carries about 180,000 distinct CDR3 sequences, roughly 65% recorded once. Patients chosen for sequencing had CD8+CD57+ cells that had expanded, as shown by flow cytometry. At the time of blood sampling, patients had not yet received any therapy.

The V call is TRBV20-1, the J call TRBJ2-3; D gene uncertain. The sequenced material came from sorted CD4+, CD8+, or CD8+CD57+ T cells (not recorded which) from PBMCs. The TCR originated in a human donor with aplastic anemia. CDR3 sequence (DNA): TGCAGTGCCTGGCGTGCCCCGGCCACAGATACGCAGTATTTT. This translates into CSAWRAPATDTQYF.